Presented here are 26 T cell receptor beta chains from one specimen sequenced in a study of CD4 T cells in relation to SARS-CoV-2 and coronaviruses (dated by TCRdb to the early 2020s). Their antigens are not known. Library prep was done by the immunoSEQ multiplex PCR assay. What TCRdb holds here is the immuneACCESS table cut down to in-frame rearrangements. Part of the clones is not present; checked against another copy, under half of the missing clones reflect an unresolved V gene, and the others are unexplained. This sample is represented by 20,000 to 25,000 clones; about three fifths of them were singletons. More than 9.5% of the sample goes to the ten largest clones. CD4+ T cells from unexposed donors were collected before the COVID-19 pandemic (2011-2018). After roughly 11 days of culture, CD4+ T cells were isolated with the EasySep CD4+ T cell isolation kit. The sequenced sample was CD4+ T cells from PBMCs, cultured in vitro. These receptors were taken from a human donor in good health.

The J gene is TRBJ1-6, the V gene TRBV14; no definite D call. The CDR3 length is 16 residues. Germline CDR1 and CDR2: SGHDN and FVKESK. Trimming cost V 5 bases and J 2 bases, with 13 bases left between them. CDR3: CASSKTAPAYNSPLHF. CDR3 DNA: TGTGCCAGCAGCAAGACGGCACCAGCCTATAATTCACCCCTCCACTTT.

This clone was found once. The chain joins TRBV21-1 to TRBJ2-7; the listed D gene, TRBD2, was not tested against the DNA. TRBV21-1 is classified as a pseudogene. The CDR3 is 15 amino acids. The CDR3 DNA follows: TGTGCCTACTTTAGAGGAGCGGGGGGCCCCCGCGAGCAGTACTTC. Its translation is CAYFRGAGGPREQYF.

The chain carries TRBV25-1 and TRBJ1-3, with a possible D match to TRBD1 (6 bases). V gave up 8 bases and J gave up 2 bases, with 10 bases separating them. CDR3 size: 13 residues. CDR1 and CDR2 (germline): MGHDK, SYGVNS. The CDR3 coding sequence is TGTGCCAGCCAAGAGGGGGCTGGAAACACCATATATTTT. Translation gives CASQEGAGNTIYF. Based on the CDR3 plus reference TRBV25-1 and TRBJ1-3, the full variable domain is EADIYQTPRYLVIGTGKKITLECSQTMGHDKMYWYQQDPGMELHLIHYSYGVNSTEKGDLSSESTVSRIRTEHFPLTLESARPSHTSQYLCASQEGAGNTIYFGEGSWLTVV.

This clone was seen a few times. The chain couples TRBV24-1 to TRBJ2-3; no definite D call. The CDR3 consists of 13 residues. V was cut by 2 bases and J by 6 bases, with 8 bases left in between. The germline CDR1 and CDR2 sequences are KGHDR and SFDVKD. The CDR3 sequence is CATSDSSWDTQYF. In DNA form, the CDR3 reads TGTGCCACCAGTGATTCCTCGTGGGATACGCAGTATTTT.

The sample holds a few counts of this clone. This chain joins TRBV27 and TRBJ1-4; D is ambiguous. Germline V CDR1 and CDR2: MNHEY, SMNVEV (reference sequence). The CDR3 length is 15 residues. The V and J ends lost 0 bases and 7 bases respectively, with 12 bases between them. As DNA, the CDR3 is TGTGCCAGCAGTTTATCGTTGGTTTACGGTGAAAAACTGTTTTTT. It encodes CASSLSLVYGEKLFF.

The chain carries TRBV19 and TRBJ2-1, with D possibly matching TRBD2 (5 bases). Per germline, CDR1 LNHDA and CDR2 SQIVND (reference sequence). Trimming took off 3 bases at V and 8 bases at J, with 11 bases between the two ends. This CDR3 region has 13 residues. CDR3 region: CASSISLADEQFF. The CDR3 DNA reads as TGTGCCAGTAGTATTAGTCTAGCAGATGAGCAGTTCTTC.

This sequence joins TRBV2 and TRBJ2-7; 10 nucleotides agree with TRBD1. V lost 2 bases to trimming and J lost 6 bases; unmatched junction nucleotides: 7. This CDR3 region has 15 residues. CDR1 is SNHLY and CDR2 is FYNNEI in the germline V gene. CDR3 residues: CASSETGQGVSEQYF. The CDR3 DNA reads TGTGCCAGCAGTGAAACCGGACAGGGGGTAAGCGAGCAGTACTTC.

In its sample, this clone was seen a few times. This rearrangement joins TRBV5-4 to TRBJ1-1; no firm D call. This CDR3 contains 14 residues. The V and J ends lost 1 base and 0 bases respectively, with 7 bases between them. In germline, CDR1 is SGHNT, CDR2 YYREEE (reference sequence). CDR3 nucleotides: TGTGCCAGCAGCTTGTTTGTGGTGAACACTGAAGCTTTCTTT. Protein: CASSLFVVNTEAFF.

The rearrangement uses TRBV3-1 (or the pseudogene TRBV3-2) and TRBJ2-7; 9 nucleotides line up with TRBD2. J was trimmed by 3 bases and V by 0 bases; bases with no gene match: 3. This CDR3 is 15 amino acids long. CDR1 and CDR2 from the germline V gene are LGHDT and YNNKEL (reference sequence). CDR3 nucleotides: TGTGCCAGCAGCCAAGAGGTAGCGGGGGTCTACGAGCAGTACTTC. Translating it yields CASSQEVAGVYEQYF.

J is TRBJ2-3 and V is TRBV6-5, with TRBD1 matching 9 bases. J lost 5 bases, V lost 2 bases, and 8 bases had no gene match. The CDR3 consists of 16 residues. Per the germline V gene, CDR1 is MNHEY and CDR2 is SVGAGI. CDR3 protein: CASSYGTGPPQDTQYF. Here the CDR3 DNA reads TGTGCCAGCAGTTACGGGACAGGGCCACCACAAGATACGCAGTATTTT.

The chain links TRBV7-2 to TRBJ1-2; 8 bases are a match to TRBD1. Trimming took 0 bases from V and 5 from J; bases not matched to a gene: 5. There are 15 residues in the CDR3. Germline V gene lookup returns CDR1 SGHTA and CDR2 FQGNSA. CDR3 nucleotide sequence: TGTGCCAGCAGCTTAGCGCTCGGACAGGGATATGGCTACACCTTC. This encodes CASSLALGQGYGYTF.

The V gene is TRBV6-4, the J gene TRBJ1-2, with 8 bases aligning to TRBD1. The CDR3 consists of 14 residues. The germline V gene has CDR1 MRHNA and CDR2 SNTAGT. With 3 bases clipped from V and 10 bases from J, the junction kept 10 bases outside the gene matches. The CDR3 region is CASSELGGQGAYTF. The CDR3 DNA reads as TGTGCCAGCAGTGAACTCGGAGGACAGGGAGCCTACACCTTC.

This chain connects TRBV7-9 to TRBJ2-1, with D perhaps matching TRBD2 (5 bases). Trimming stripped 5 bases from V and 0 bases from J, with 14 bases between. The CDR3 covers 16 residues. Germline CDR1 is SEHNR and CDR2 is FQNEAQ (reference sequence). The chain's CDR3 is CASSPKRRISYNEQFF. In DNA form, the CDR3 reads TGTGCCAGCAGCCCCAAGCGGCGGATCTCCTACAATGAGCAGTTCTTC.

V and J are TRBV4-2 and TRBJ2-5; D remains ambiguous. Trimming pared 2 bases from V and 7 bases from J, leaving 11 bases between. Per the germline V gene, CDR1 is LGHNA and CDR2 is YNFKEQ. This CDR3 has 13 residues. As DNA, the CDR3 is TGTGCCAGCAGCCAACGCGGAGAAGGGACCCAGTACTTC. Translation: CASSQRGEGTQYF.

The rearrangement joins TRBV14 to TRBJ2-7; D is unresolved. This CDR3 region has 13 residues. V lost 2 bases to trimming and J lost 0 bases, with 5 bases between them. Germline V gene data show CDR1 as SGHDN and CDR2 as FVKESK. DNA of the CDR3: TGTGCCAGCAGCCAAACGAACTCCTACGAGCAGTACTTC. It translates to CASSQTNSYEQYF.

V is TRBV3-1 (or the pseudogene TRBV3-2) and J is TRBJ2-7; 16 nucleotides align to TRBD2. The CDR3 runs 18 residues. Germline loops: CDR1 LGHDT, CDR2 YNNKEL (reference sequence). V was clipped by 1 base and J by 0 bases; unmatched bases: 3. Here the CDR3 reads CASSQAGLAGGISYEQYF. CDR3 DNA sequence: TGTGCCAGCAGCCAAGCGGGACTAGCGGGAGGGATCTCCTACGAGCAGTACTTC.

This clone has more than one count but fewer than ten. The chain employs TRBV5-1 and TRBJ1-1; perhaps TRBD1 as D (5 bases). Trimming cost V 0 bases and J 7 bases, with 19 bases left between them. CDR3 size: 16 residues. Germline CDR1 and CDR2: SGHRS and YFSETQ. The CDR3 coding sequence is TGCGCCAGCAGCTTGGATCGCCAGGACCGAGGGGATGAAGCTTTCTTT. Translation gives CASSLDRQDRGDEAFF.

The chain combines TRBV23-1 with TRBJ1-1, with D tentatively TRBD1 (5 bases). Being an ORF, TRBV23-1 has a function that is uncertain. V lost 2 bases and J lost 4, with 17 bases in between. The CDR3 spans 16 residues. DNA of the CDR3: TGCGCCAGCAGTCAAAAAGGAGGGCCGAGGGGCACTGAAGCTTTCTTT. As protein: CASSQKGGPRGTEAFF.

This clone occurred once. The gene calls are TRBV6-1 and TRBJ1-2; 7 bases are shared with TRBD1. The V gene's germline CDR1 is MNHNS and CDR2 SASEGT. V lost 2 bases, J lost 7 bases, and 1 base stayed unmatched. This CDR3 comprises 12 residues. The CDR3 coding sequence is TGTGCCAGCAGTGAACAGGGGGGTGGCTACACCTTC. Translating gives CASSEQGGGYTF.

As DNA, the CDR3 is TGTGCCAGCTCACCCGGGTCTATCCTCCAAGAGACCCAGTACTTC. Amino acid sequence: CASSPGSILQETQYF. This chain links TRBV18 with TRBJ2-5, with D unresolved. Germline values: CDR1 KGHSH, CDR2 LQKENI. The CDR3 has 15 amino acids. The V end was cut by 3 bases, the J end by 1 base, with 12 bases between.

This clone has only a few counts. The chain is built from TRBV2 and TRBJ2-1, with TRBD2 identical over 9 bases. The CDR3 has 16 amino acids. CDR1 is SNHLY, CDR2 FYNNEI, per germline. The V segment lost 6 bases and the J segment 3 bases; nucleotides outside the gene matches: 9. DNA for the CDR3: TGTGCCAGCAGGGCCGGGACTAGCCTTTTCTACAATGAGCAGTTCTTC. Protein product: CASRAGTSLFYNEQFF.

The CDR3 loop is CASSIRQGARNQPQHF. Written as DNA, the CDR3 is TGTGCCAGTAGTATTAGGCAGGGGGCCCGAAATCAGCCCCAGCATTTT. This rearrangement joins TRBV19 to TRBJ1-5, with TRBD1 matching 8 bases. The germline CDR1 and CDR2 sequences are LNHDA and SQIVND (reference sequence). The CDR3 is 16 amino acids. V lost 3 bases and J lost 4; bases outside the gene matches: 8.

The V and J genes are TRBV6-1 and TRBJ1-1; D not resolved. V was trimmed by 2 bases and J by 5 bases, leaving 6 bases between them. The CDR3 extends over 12 amino acids. Germline V CDR1 and CDR2: MNHNS, SASEGT. The CDR3 sequence: CASSESPTEAFF. The DNA for the CDR3 is TGTGCCAGCAGTGAATCTCCAACTGAAGCTTTCTTT.

This sequence joins TRBV4-1 and TRBJ2-5; 8 nucleotides align to TRBD1. CDR1 MGHRA and CDR2 YSYEKL come from the germline V gene. This CDR3 spans 15 amino acids. The V segment lost 4 bases and the J segment 5 bases; nucleotides outside the gene matches: 9. The CDR3 DNA follows: TGCGCCAGCAGCCGCCGGACAGGGAAGGGTGAGACCCAGTACTTC. Translation gives CASSRRTGKGETQYF.

With regard to this clone: An end of the junction does not agree with germline; a read error may underlie this. V and J are TRBV7-7 and TRBJ2-2; possibly TRBD1 for D (5 bases). The CDR3 extends over 13 amino acids. Germline V gives CDR1 SSHAT, CDR2 FNYEAQ (reference sequence). CDR3 in amino acids: CASSPRVAGELFF. DNA of the CDR3: TGTGCTAGCAGCCCCAGGGTGGCCGGGGAGCTGTTTTTT.

This chain connects TRBV6-6 to TRBJ1-1; D gene uncertain. From germline, CDR1 is MNHNY and CDR2 SVGAGI (reference sequence). The ends were cut back, 0 bases at V and 9 bases at J, with 8 bases in the middle. The CDR3 has 12 residues. CDR3 residues: CASSYSSGKAFF. The CDR3 DNA sequence: TGTGCCAGCAGTTACTCGTCGGGGAAAGCTTTCTTT.